This TCR beta chain was recovered during a study of T cell repertoires in cytomegalovirus infection. Study summary: HLA-B-restricted CMV epitopes that are well studied were used alongside recently identified HLA-C-restricted ones.

This clonotype was detected a few times. What it binds is unknown. TCRdb passed the reads through MiXCR, listing each CDR3 protein once. This sample yields fewer than 950,000 distinct CDR3 sequences, of which around a third are seen a single time; around 12% belongs to the top ten. Study results and limitations: Summed public TCR beta family frequency identified CMV carriers bearing the relevant HLA. Dominant in the ex vivo response were TCR beta clonotypes restricted by HLA-C and specific for CMV.

The origin of this receptor is a human donor in good health (CMV status not recorded). Some clones in this sample may be carry-over from other donors' samples. The sample here was cultured CD8+ T cells from PBMCs, taken from culture after CMV antigen stimulation.

The CDR3 DNA sequence: TGTGCCAGTAGTTGGGTTGGAGAAGCTTTCTTT. Translated: CASSWVGEAFF. The chain joins TRBV19 to TRBJ1-1, with D uncertain. V was pared by 5 bases and J by 8 bases, with 9 bases between. From germline, CDR1 is LNHDA and CDR2 SQIVND (reference sequence). This CDR3 region has 11 residues.